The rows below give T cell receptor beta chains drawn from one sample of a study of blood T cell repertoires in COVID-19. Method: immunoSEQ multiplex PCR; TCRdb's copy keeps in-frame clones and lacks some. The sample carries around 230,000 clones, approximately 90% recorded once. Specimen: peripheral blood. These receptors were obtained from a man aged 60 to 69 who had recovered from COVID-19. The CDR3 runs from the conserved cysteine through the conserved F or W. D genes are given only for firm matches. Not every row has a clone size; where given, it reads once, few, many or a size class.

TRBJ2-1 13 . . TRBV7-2 TGTGCCAGCAGCGCAACAGCATACAATGAGCAGTTCTTC CASSATAYNEQFF
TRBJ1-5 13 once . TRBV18 TGTGCCAGCTCACTATCTAGCAATCAGCCCCAGCATTTT CASSLSSNQPQHF
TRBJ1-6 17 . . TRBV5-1 TGCGCCAGCAGCTTGAATACGCGGGGAAGAGCCAATTCACCCCTCCACTTT CASSLNTRGRANSPLHF
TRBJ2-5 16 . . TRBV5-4 TGTGCCAGCAGCTTGGGCGGGACAGCGTACCAAGAGACCCAGTACTTC CASSLGGTAYQETQYF
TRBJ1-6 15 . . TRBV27 TGTGCCAGCACCGGGAAGGACAGATTAAATTCACCCCTCCACTTT CASTGKDRLNSPLHF
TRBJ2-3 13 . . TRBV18 TGTGCCAGCTCACCGGAGGGTACAGATACGCAGTATTTT CASSPEGTDTQYF
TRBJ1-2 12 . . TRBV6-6 TGTGCCAGCTTCTCCGGTGCGGGGGGCTACACCTTC CASFSGAGGYTF
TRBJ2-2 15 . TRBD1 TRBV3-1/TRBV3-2 TGTGCCAGCAGTCTCGACAGGGGGCTGTTCGGGGAGCTGTTTTTT CASSLDRGLFGELFF
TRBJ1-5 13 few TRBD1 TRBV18 TGTGCCAGCTCACCGGACAGGAACCAGCCCCAGCATTTT CASSPDRNQPQHF
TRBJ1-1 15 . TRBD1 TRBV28 TGTGCCAGCAGTTTTCCCGACAGGGTGGACACTGAAGCTTTCTTT CASSFPDRVDTEAFF
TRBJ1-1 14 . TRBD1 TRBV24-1 TGTGCGACCCGGGACAGGGTTTTGAACACTGAAGCTTTCTTT CATRDRVLNTEAFF
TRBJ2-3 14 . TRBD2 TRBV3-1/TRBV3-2 TGTGCCAGCAGCAGCGGGGGGGGCACAGATACGCAGTATTTT CASSSGGGTDTQYF
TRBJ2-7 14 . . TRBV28 TGTGCCAGCAGGGATCCGGGACAACTCTCCGAGCAGTACTTC CASRDPGQLSEQYF
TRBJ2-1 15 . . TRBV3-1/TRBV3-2 TGTGCCAGCAGCCAAGAACGGGGGTTCTACAATGAGCAGTTCTTC CASSQERGFYNEQFF
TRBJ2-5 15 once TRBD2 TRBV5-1 TGCGCCAGCAGCTTTGGACTAGCGGGGGGAGAGACCCAGTACTTC CASSFGLAGGETQYF
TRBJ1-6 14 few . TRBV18 TGTGCCAGCTCACCCCATGGCGGGGATTCACCCCTCCACTTT CASSPHGGDSPLHF
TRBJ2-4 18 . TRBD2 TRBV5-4 TGTGCCAGCAGCTTGGCCGGTGGCGGGGGGGCAGGTGGGAACATTCAGTACTTC CASSLAGGGGAGGNIQYF
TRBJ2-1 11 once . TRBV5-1 TGCGCCAGCAGCTTGGTCGGTGAGCAGTTCTTC CASSLVGEQFF
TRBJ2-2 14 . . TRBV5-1 TGCGCCAGCAGCTTGTCCTCGAACACCGGGGAGCTGTTTTTT CASSLSSNTGELFF
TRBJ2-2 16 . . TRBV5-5 TGTGCCAGCAGCCCCACCGGGACATCGAACACCGGGGAGCTGTTTTTT CASSPTGTSNTGELFF
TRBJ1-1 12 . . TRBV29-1 TGCAGCGTTGCACAGGGTAGGACTGAAGCTTTCTTT CSVAQGRTEAFF
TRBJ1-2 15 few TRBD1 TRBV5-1 TGCGCCAGCAGCCCAGGGACAGCCCCGCTCTATGGCTACACCTTC CASSPGTAPLYGYTF
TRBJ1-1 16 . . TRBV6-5 TGTGCCAGCAGTTACTCGCGCAGAGGTATGAACACTGAAGCTTTCTTT CASSYSRRGMNTEAFF
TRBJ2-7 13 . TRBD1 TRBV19 TGTGCCAGTAGTTTCGGACAGGGCTACGAGCAGTACTTC CASSFGQGYEQYF
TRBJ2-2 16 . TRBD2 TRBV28 TGTGCCAGCAGGAGAACGGGGGGGCGCTTCACCGGGGAGCTGTTTTTT CASRRTGGRFTGELFF
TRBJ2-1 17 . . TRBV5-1 TGCGCCAGCAGCTTGTCCACCCTTCTAGGCGGAGGCAATGAGCAGTTCTTC CASSLSTLLGGGNEQFF
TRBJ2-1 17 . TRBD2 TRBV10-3 TGTGCCATCAGTGAGCGAGCGTCTCAAACGGGGGGCAATGAGCAGTTCTTC CAISERASQTGGNEQFF
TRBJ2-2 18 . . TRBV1 TGCACCAGCAGCTCCAGGGGGAGCGGGGGGGCCAAAGGCGGGGAGCTGTTTTTT CTSSSRGSGGAKGGELFF
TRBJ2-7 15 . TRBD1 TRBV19 TGTGCCAGTAGTATAACCAGGGGGTCTTCCTACGAGCAGTACTTC CASSITRGSSYEQYF
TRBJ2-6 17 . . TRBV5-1 TGCGCCAGCAGCTCTGGACACGGTGACCCTGGGGCCAACGTCCTGACTTTC CASSSGHGDPGANVLTF
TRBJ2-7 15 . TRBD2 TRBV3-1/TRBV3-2 TGTGCCAGCAGCCCGTCCGGGACTAGCGGGGGCGCGCAGTACTTC CASSPSGTSGGAQYF
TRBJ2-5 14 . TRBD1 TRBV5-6 TGTGCCAGCTGTCAGGGGGCCGCGGGTGAGACCCAGTACTTC CASCQGAAGETQYF
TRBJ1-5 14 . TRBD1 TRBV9 TGTGCCAGCAGCGTTGGGACAGGGAGACAGCCCCAGCATTTT CASSVGTGRQPQHF
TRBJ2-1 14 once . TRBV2 TGTGCCAGCATACGCGGGTTCTCCTACAATGAGCAGTTCTTC CASIRGFSYNEQFF
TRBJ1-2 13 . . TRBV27 TGTGCCAGCAGGGGAGCGGGGGATTATGGCTACACCTTC CASRGAGDYGYTF
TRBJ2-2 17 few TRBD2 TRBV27 TGTGCCAGCAGCAAGACTAGCGGGGGGTCCCATGGCGGGGAGCTGTTTTTT CASSKTSGGSHGGELFF
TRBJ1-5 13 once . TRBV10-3 TGTGCCACCGACCAAGCCAGGGATCAGCCCCAGCATTTT CATDQARDQPQHF
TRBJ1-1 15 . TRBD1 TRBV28 TGTGCCAGCAGTCCCTGGGACAGGATGAACACTGAAGCTTTCTTT CASSPWDRMNTEAFF
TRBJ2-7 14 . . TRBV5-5 TGTGCCAGCAGGTTCGGGACTCGGATCTACGAGCAGTACTTC CASRFGTRIYEQYF
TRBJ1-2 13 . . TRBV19 TGTGCCAGTAGTAGGGCAGGGGCCTATGGCTACACCTTC CASSRAGAYGYTF
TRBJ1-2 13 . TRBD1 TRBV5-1 TGCGCCAGCAGCCAGGACAGGGTCTATGGCTACACCTTC CASSQDRVYGYTF
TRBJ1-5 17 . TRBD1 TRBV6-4 TGTGCCAGCAGTGACCCCCCTGGGACAGGGACTTATCAGCCCCAGCATTTT CASSDPPGTGTYQPQHF
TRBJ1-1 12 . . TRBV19 TGTGCCAGTAGTATCAGGACAACTGAAGCTTTCTTT CASSIRTTEAFF
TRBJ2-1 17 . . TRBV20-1 TGCAGTGCTAGTCCTGCGCGGGGGCCGACCTCCTACAATGAGCAGTTCTTC CSASPARGPTSYNEQFF
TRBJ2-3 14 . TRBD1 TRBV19 TGTGCCAGTAGTATGGGACAGGGTCCAGATACGCAGTATTTT CASSMGQGPDTQYF
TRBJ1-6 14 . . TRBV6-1 TGTGCCAGCATCCGGACGGGAGATAATTCACCCCTCCACTTT CASIRTGDNSPLHF